The 19 T cell receptor beta chains below were found in one sample sequenced in a study of OX40 agonist ivuxolimab in advanced cancers. TCRdb keeps only in-frame clones here, not all; method: immunoSEQ multiplex PCR. This table holds 57,000 or so clones, roughly 86% found once. Material: CD4+ or CD8+ T cells sorted from blood, obtained in a trial of the OX40 agonist ivuxolimab. The receptor set was obtained from an adult with an advanced solid tumor such as melanoma, head and neck, liver or kidney cancer.

This chain links TRBV18 with TRBJ2-6, with D hard to call. Trimming stripped 0 bases from V and 4 bases from J, with 4 bases between. CDR1 is KGHSH, CDR2 LQKENI, per germline. The CDR3 covers 14 residues. For the CDR3, the DNA is TGTGCCAGCTCACCACCGGCCGGGGCCAACGTCCTGACTTTC. This codes for CASSPPAGANVLTF.

The rearrangement joins TRBV6-1 to TRBJ2-3; D uncertain. The V end was cut by 3 bases, the J end by 2 bases, with 9 bases between. CDR1 is MNHNS and CDR2 is SASEGT in the germline V gene. The CDR3 contains 14 residues. DNA for the CDR3: TGTGCCAGCAGTGACTGGACGGTCACAGATACGCAGTATTTT. Translating gives CASSDWTVTDTQYF.

The chain has TRBV7-9 and TRBJ2-1; 13 bases are shared with TRBD2. V lost 5 bases, J lost 2 bases, and 6 bases stayed unmatched. The CDR3 is 17 amino acids. From germline, CDR1 is SEHNR and CDR2 FQNEAQ (reference sequence). CDR3 in DNA: TGTGCCAGCAGCGCTGGGACTAGCGGGGTCACCTACAATGAGCAGTTCTTC. It encodes CASSAGTSGVTYNEQFF.

The chain uses TRBV4-1 and TRBJ1-6; D ambiguous. The V gene's germline CDR1 is MGHRA and CDR2 YSYEKL. Deletions cut 0 bases from V and 0 bases from J, with 9 bases between. The CDR3 has 17 residues. DNA for the CDR3: TGCGCCAGCAGCCAAGACCGGGAGGCCTCCTATAATTCACCCCTCCACTTT. This encodes CASSQDREASYNSPLHF.

This clone was seen a handful of times. The chain recombines TRBV18 with TRBJ1-5; D call uncertain. This CDR3 has 15 residues. V lost 0 bases, J lost 2 bases, and 8 bases lay in between. Germline V lookup: CDR1 KGHSH, CDR2 LQKENI. CDR3 DNA: TGTGCCAGCTCACCACCAGGGATGCGCAATCAGCCCCAGCATTTT. Its translation is CASSPPGMRNQPQHF.

This chain links TRBV7-6 with TRBJ2-5; 11 positions match TRBD2. The germline V gene encodes CDR1 SGHVS and CDR2 FNYEAQ. The V segment lost 1 base and the J segment 5 bases; nucleotides outside the gene matches: 9. The length of the CDR3 is 17 residues. The CDR3 region is CASSLGSLAGGSETQYF. CDR3 bases: TGTGCCAGCAGCTTAGGGAGCCTAGCGGGGGGAAGTGAGACCCAGTACTTC.

The chain has TRBV7-9 and TRBJ2-3, with TRBD2 as a possible D gene (5 bases). Germline CDR1 and CDR2: SEHNR and FQNEAQ (reference sequence). V shed 3 bases and J shed 2 bases, with 15 bases lying between them. The CDR3 is 16 residues long. The CDR3, as DNA: TGTGCCAGCAGCTTGCGGGCCTCACAATTCACAGATACGCAGTATTTT. Its protein product is CASSLRASQFTDTQYF. Combining the CDR3 with reference TRBV7-9 and TRBJ2-3 gives the whole variable domain DTGVSQNPRHKITKRGQNVTFRCDPISEHNRLYWYRQTLGQGPEFLTYFQNEAQLEKSRLLSDRFSAERPKGSFSTLEIQRTEQGDSAMYLCASSLRASQFTDTQYFGPGTRLTVL.

The V and J genes are TRBV27 and TRBJ2-1, with a tentative D call TRBD1 (5 bases). CDR1 and CDR2 from the germline V gene are MNHEY and SMNVEV (reference sequence). The CDR3 is made up of 15 amino acids. V lost 8 bases to trimming and J lost 4 bases, with 18 bases between them. The DNA of the CDR3 is TGTGCCAGCTGTAAGCAGGGATACAGGTACAATGAGCAGTTCTTC. Translated: CASCKQGYRYNEQFF.

The rearrangement uses TRBV7-2 and TRBJ2-3; no reliable D call. V was cut by 5 bases and J by 8 bases, with 11 bases left in between. Germline CDR1 and CDR2: SGHTA and FQGNSA. The CDR3 contains 12 residues. DNA of the CDR3: TGTGCCAGCAGCACCCGGACGGTTACGCAGTATTTT. Its translation: CASSTRTVTQYF.

CDR3 loop: CASSQPGLAGGLQETQYF. CDR3 in DNA: TGTGCCAGCTCACAACCGGGACTAGCGGGGGGGCTCCAAGAGACCCAGTACTTC. The chain links TRBV18 to TRBJ2-5, with 16 bases identical to TRBD2. This CDR3 region has 18 residues. Losses at the gene ends were 4 bases for V and 1 base for J; bases not matched to a gene: 6. The germline V gene encodes CDR1 KGHSH and CDR2 LQKENI.

The sample holds one count of this clone. The chain is built from TRBV12-5 and TRBJ1-6, with TRBD1 matching over 9 bases. Trimming removed 5 bases from V and 10 bases from J; junction bases left unmatched: 9. The CDR3 covers 15 residues. Germline CDR1 and CDR2: LGHNT and FRNRAP. The DNA of the CDR3 is TGTGCTAGTGGTCCAAAGGGACAGGGAGACTCACCCCTCCACTTT. Amino acid sequence: CASGPKGQGDSPLHF. The full variable domain, with the rest looked up from reference TRBV12-5 and TRBJ1-6, is DARVTQTPRHKVTEMGQEVTMRCQPILGHNTVFWYRQTMMQGLELLAYFRNRAPLDDSGMPKDRFSAEMPDATLATLKIQPSEPRDSAVYFCASGPKGQGDSPLHFGNGTRLTVT.

This clone has only a few counts. The chain is built from TRBV25-1 and TRBJ1-5, with no clear D. The length of the CDR3 is 14 residues. Germline CDR1 and CDR2: MGHDK and SYGVNS. V was clipped by 3 bases and J by 7 bases, with 13 bases between them. CDR3 amino acids: CASSDRRAPQPQHF. CDR3 nucleotide sequence: TGTGCCAGCAGTGACCGCCGGGCACCCCAGCCCCAGCATTTT.

The chain joins TRBV30 to TRBJ1-5, with TRBD1 matching over 10 bases. The CDR3 consists of 15 residues. Germline CDR1 GTSNPN, CDR2 SVGIG (reference sequence). Trimming cost V 3 bases and J 4 bases; bases outside gene matches: 6. This CDR3 is CAWSEWDRGNQPQHF. For the CDR3, the DNA is TGTGCCTGGAGCGAATGGGACAGGGGTAATCAGCCCCAGCATTTT.

As concerns this clone: One junction end disagrees with the germline gene, perhaps due to a read error. The chain links TRBV19 to TRBJ2-1, with D perhaps matching TRBD1 or TRBD2 (5 bases each). The length of the CDR3 is 15 residues. Germline CDR1 reads LNHDA; CDR2 reads SQIVND (reference sequence). In nucleotides, the CDR3 is TGTGCCAGTAGTAACACGCCGGGGACCTACAGTGAGCAGTTCTTC. Its translation: CASSNTPGTYSEQFF.

This clone was recorded once. The V gene is TRBV5-6, the J gene TRBJ2-7, with 12 bases matching TRBD1. J lost 3 bases, V lost 1 base, and 14 bases had no gene match. The CDR3 is 19 amino acids. The germline gives CDR1 SGHDT, CDR2 YYEEEE. CDR3 protein: CASSLLGTGGLPGGYEQYF. The CDR3 bases are TGTGCCAGCAGCTTGCTGGGGACAGGGGGCCTCCCCGGGGGCTACGAGCAGTACTTC.

The gene calls are TRBV4-1 and TRBJ1-2; 7 bases align to TRBD1. The trim removed 10 bases at V and 2 bases at J, leaving 7 bases unmatched. The CDR3 loop spans 13 amino acids. CDR1 MGHRA and CDR2 YSYEKL come from the germline V gene. The CDR3 region has the DNA TGCGCCACCCGACCGACAGGGAACTATGGCTACACCTTC. Amino acid sequence: CATRPTGNYGYTF.

The V call is TRBV10-3, the J call TRBJ2-2; D ambiguous. With 10 bases removed from V and 4 bases from J, the gap between germline ends came to 16 bases. CDR1 and CDR2 from the germline V gene are ENHRY and SYGVKD. This CDR3 is built from 14 residues. The CDR3: CATMDGPSTGELFF. CDR3 nucleotide sequence: TGTGCCACCATGGATGGGCCCTCCACCGGGGAGCTGTTTTTT.

The chain employs TRBV6-1 and TRBJ1-1, with 7 bases aligning to TRBD1. The trim removed 4 bases at V and 0 bases at J, leaving 2 bases unmatched. The CDR3 is made up of 14 amino acids. CDR1 and CDR2 from the germline V gene are MNHNS and SASEGT. The CDR3 protein is CASSVTGVNTEAFF. CDR3 coding DNA: TGTGCCAGCAGTGTTACAGGGGTGAACACTGAAGCTTTCTTT.

This clone was picked up one time. This chain connects TRBV6-1 to TRBJ1-1; TRBD1 agrees at 7 bases. The germline V gene has CDR1 MNHNS and CDR2 SASEGT. This CDR3 region has 14 residues. V shed 8 bases and J 2 bases; nucleotides not matched to a gene: 8. CDR3 sequence reads: CASARDRVNTEAFF. CDR3 bases: TGTGCCAGCGCTCGCGACAGGGTCAACACTGAAGCTTTCTTT.